Detailed here is one T cell receptor beta chain. Study processing details: Counts of nucleated cells, estimated from reference gene primer amplification, were obtained. Repertoires were generated with immunoSEQ multiplex PCR, while TCRdb's copy carries only in-frame clones and drops some. V, J and clone size derive from that table, while D and trimming were established from the DNA sequence. In the table there are around 230,000 clones, approximately 82% of which are singletons. This CDR3 is 15 amino acids long. V dropped 2 bases and J dropped 2 bases, with 10 bases sitting between them. Germline values: CDR1 SGHTA, CDR2 FQGNSA. This entry is derived from a study of blood T cell repertoires in COVID-19. The overall study: T cells, B-cell-depleted T cells, or PBMCs provided the cDNA or gDNA that served as material.

This TCR was recovered from a man in his forties who had recovered from COVID-19. Sequencing was performed on peripheral blood. This chain links TRBV7-2 with TRBJ1-5; a weak D match, TRBD1 (5 bases). The CDR3, as DNA: TGTGCCAGCAGCTTAAAGACGGGGGGCAATCAGCCCCAGCATTTT. Protein sequence: CASSLKTGGNQPQHF.